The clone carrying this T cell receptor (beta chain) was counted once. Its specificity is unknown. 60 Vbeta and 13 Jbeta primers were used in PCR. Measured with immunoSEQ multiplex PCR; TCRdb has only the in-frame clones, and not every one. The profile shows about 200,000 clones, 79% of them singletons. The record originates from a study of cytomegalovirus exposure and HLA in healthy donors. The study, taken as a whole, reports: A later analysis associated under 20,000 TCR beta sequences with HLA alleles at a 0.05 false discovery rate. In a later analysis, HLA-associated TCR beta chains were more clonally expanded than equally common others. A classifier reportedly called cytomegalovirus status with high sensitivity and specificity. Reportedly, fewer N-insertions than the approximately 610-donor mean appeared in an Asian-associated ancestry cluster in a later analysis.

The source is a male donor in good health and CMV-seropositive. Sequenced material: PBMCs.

Here the CDR3 reads CASSPRGGIYEQYF. CDR3 bases: TGCGCCAGCAGCCCAAGGGGGGGGATCTACGAGCAGTACTTC. The chain employs TRBV5-1 and TRBJ2-7; weak D call: TRBD2 (7 bases). Trimming left V 4 bases short and J 3 bases short, with 14 bases between. CDR3 length equals 14 residues. Germline V gene sequence: CDR1 SGHRS, CDR2 YFSETQ.